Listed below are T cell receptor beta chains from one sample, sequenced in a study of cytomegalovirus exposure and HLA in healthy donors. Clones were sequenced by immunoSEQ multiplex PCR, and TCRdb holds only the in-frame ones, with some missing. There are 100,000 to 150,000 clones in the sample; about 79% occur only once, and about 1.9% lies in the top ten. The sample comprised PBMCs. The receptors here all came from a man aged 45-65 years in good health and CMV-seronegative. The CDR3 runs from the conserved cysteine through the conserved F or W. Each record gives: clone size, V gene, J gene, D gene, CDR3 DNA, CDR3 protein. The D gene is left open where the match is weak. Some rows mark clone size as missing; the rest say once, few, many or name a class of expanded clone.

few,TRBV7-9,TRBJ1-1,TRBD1,TGTGCCAGCAGCTCGCCGGACAGGGGAAAGAACACTGAAGCTTTCTTT,CASSSPDRGKNTEAFF
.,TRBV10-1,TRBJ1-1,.,TGCGCCAGCAAAGGGGTGAACACTGAAGCTTTCTTT,CASKGVNTEAFF
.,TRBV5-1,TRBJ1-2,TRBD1,TGCGCCAGCAGCTGGGGACAGGGGGCGAGGGGCTACACCTTC,CASSWGQGARGYTF
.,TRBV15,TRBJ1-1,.,TGTGCCACCAGCATCGGACAGAACACTGAAGCTTTCTTT,CATSIGQNTEAFF
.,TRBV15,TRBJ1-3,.,TGTGCCACCAGCCGGACGCCTCGCGGGGGAAACACCATATATTTT,CATSRTPRGGNTIYF
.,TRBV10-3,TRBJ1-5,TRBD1,TGTGCCATCAGTGAAGGACAGGGGGCCGGTCAGCCCCAGCATTTT,CAISEGQGAGQPQHF
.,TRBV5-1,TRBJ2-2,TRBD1,TGCGCCAGCAGCTCCGATCCTCCCGGGACAGGGGCCGGGGAGCTGTTTTTT,CASSSDPPGTGAGELFF
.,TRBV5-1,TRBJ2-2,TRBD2,TGCGCCAGCAGCTTTCAGCGGGGGGGCTCCGGGGAGCTGTTTTTT,CASSFQRGGSGELFF
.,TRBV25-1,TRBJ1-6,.,TGTGCCAGCAGTGATCCCCGGTTCTTTTCACCCCTCCACTTT,CASSDPRFFSPLHF
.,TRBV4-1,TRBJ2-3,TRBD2,TGCGCCAGCAGCCAAGGTCCCCCTACTAGCGGGGATGGAGATACGCAGTATTTT,CASSQGPPTSGDGDTQYF
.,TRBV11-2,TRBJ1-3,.,TGTGCCAGCAGCCCGCAAGACTTCTCTGGAAACACCATATATTTT,CASSPQDFSGNTIYF
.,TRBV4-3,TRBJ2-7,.,TGCGCCAGCAGCCAAAAGCATTCGGACAGAGCCTACGAGCAGTACTTC,CASSQKHSDRAYEQYF
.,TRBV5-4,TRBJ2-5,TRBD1,TGTGCCAGCAGCTTGTCTACAGGGGGCGGTGAGACCCAGTACTTC,CASSLSTGGGETQYF
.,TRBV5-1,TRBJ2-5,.,TGCGCCAGCAGGGCACAAGAGACCCAGTACTTC,CASRAQETQYF
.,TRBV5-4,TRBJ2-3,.,TGTGCCAGCAGCACTAACTCGAGAGATACGCAGTATTTT,CASSTNSRDTQYF
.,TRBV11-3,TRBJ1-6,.,TGTGCCAGCAGCTTAGCGTTTTTTTGCTTT,CASSLAFFCF
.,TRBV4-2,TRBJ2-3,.,TGTGCCAGCAGCCAAGATGGGACTGCGCCAGATACGCAGTATTTT,CASSQDGTAPDTQYF
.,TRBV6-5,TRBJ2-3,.,TGTGCCAGCAGTTATACCGGGACAACCACAGATACGCAGTATTTT,CASSYTGTTTDTQYF
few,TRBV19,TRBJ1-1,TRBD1,TGTGCCAGTAGTATACCATACCGGGACAGCTTCGAAGCTTTCTTT,CASSIPYRDSFEAFF
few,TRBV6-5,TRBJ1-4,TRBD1,TGTGCCAGCAGTTTCTCGACAGGGCAAAATGAAAAACTGTTTTTT,CASSFSTGQNEKLFF
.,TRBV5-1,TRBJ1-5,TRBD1,TGCGCCAGCAGCTTACAGGGGGCGAGCAATCAGCCCCAGCATTTT,CASSLQGASNQPQHF
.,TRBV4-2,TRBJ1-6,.,TGTGCCAGCAGCCAATCTACAGCAGATAATTCACCCCTCCACTTT,CASSQSTADNSPLHF
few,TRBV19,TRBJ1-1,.,TGTGCCAGTACTTACAGGTCTGGCACTGAAGCTTTCTTT,CASTYRSGTEAFF
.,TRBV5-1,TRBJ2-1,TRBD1,TGCGCCAGCAGCTTGGGGACAGGGGGAACCAATGAGCAGTTCTTC,CASSLGTGGTNEQFF
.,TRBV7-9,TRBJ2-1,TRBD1,TGTTCCAGCAGCCCACAGGGGAAAGGCTACAATGAGCAGTTCTTC,CSSSPQGKGYNEQFF
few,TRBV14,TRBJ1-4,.,TGTGCCAGCAGCCCCCTGGGGGCACGCAATGAAAAACTGTTTTTT,CASSPLGARNEKLFF
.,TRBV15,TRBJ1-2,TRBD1,TGTGCCACCAGCAACCCGACAGGGTTCTATGGCTACACCTTC,CATSNPTGFYGYTF